This TCR beta chain was observed in a study of cytomegalovirus exposure and HLA in healthy donors. Findings and limits, study-wide: It was reported that the classifier diagnosed cytomegalovirus status with high specificity and sensitivity in both the original and validation cohorts.

The study ran its PCR with 60 Vbeta and 13 Jbeta primers. The data were produced by immunoSEQ multiplex PCR, yet TCRdb's version contains in-frame clones alone and is incomplete. The sample shows about 110,000 clones, roughly 83% of them seen only once. The table lists this clone with a count of one. What it binds is unknown. Specimen: PBMCs. The TCR comes from a woman under 30 in good health and CMV-seropositive.

CDR3 in DNA: TGTGCCAGCAGTTCCAGGGGGGTTGGTGAAAAACTGTTTTTT. Translation: CASSSRGVGEKLFF. The chain employs TRBV11-2 and TRBJ1-4; 7 bases are a match to TRBD1. Germline CDR1 reads SGHAT; CDR2 reads FQNNGV. This CDR3 region has 14 residues. J was trimmed by 7 bases and V by 6 bases; bases with no gene match: 8.